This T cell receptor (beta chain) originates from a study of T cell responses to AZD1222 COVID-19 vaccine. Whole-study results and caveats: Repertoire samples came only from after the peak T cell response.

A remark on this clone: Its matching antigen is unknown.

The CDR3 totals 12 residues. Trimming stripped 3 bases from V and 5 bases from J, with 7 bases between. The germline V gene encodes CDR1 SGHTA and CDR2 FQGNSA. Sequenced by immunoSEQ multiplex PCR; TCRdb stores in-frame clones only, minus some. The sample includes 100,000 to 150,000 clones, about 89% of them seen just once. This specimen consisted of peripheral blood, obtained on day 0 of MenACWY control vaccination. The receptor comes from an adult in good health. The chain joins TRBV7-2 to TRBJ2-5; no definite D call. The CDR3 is CASSFSVETQYF. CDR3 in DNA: TGTGCCAGCAGCTTCTCAGTGGAGACCCAGTACTTC.